This TCR beta chain was captured by sequencing in a study of blood T cell repertoires in COVID-19. At the level of the study: Samples came from the United States, Italy and Spain, spanning acute and convalescent COVID-19. Sources were T cells, B-cell-depleted T cells, or PBMCs; the material itself was cDNA or gDNA.

The authors' processing: Nucleated cell counts were estimated from reference gene primer amplification. Sequencing was performed with immunoSEQ multiplex PCR; in TCRdb, only in-frame clones are kept and a portion is missing. The DNA gave D and trimming, while V, J and clone size come from that table. The profile covers approximately 270,000 clones, with 75% to 90% appearing a single time and approximately 10% taken by the ten largest. This CDR3 has 16 amino acids. V lost 4 bases and J 1 base, leaving 16 bases between the germline ends. The germline gives CDR1 LGHDT, CDR2 YNNKEL (reference sequence). The receptor was derived from an older woman with acute or convalescent COVID-19. The sequenced material came from peripheral blood. The V gene is TRBV3-1 (or the pseudogene TRBV3-2), the J gene TRBJ1-1; D perhaps matches TRBD1 (5 bases). CDR3 sequence (DNA): TGTGCCAGCAGCCCCGGAATGGGCAGGGCGAACACTGAAGCTTTCTTT. It specifies CASSPGMGRANTEAFF.